The sequence of this TCR beta chain was determined in a study of T-cell reconstitution after alpha-beta-depleted transplantation in children. Library preparation (for TCRbeta) was performed with unique molecular identifiers. MiXCR was run by TCRdb on the PCR reads, yielding one entry per CDR3 protein. The table includes around 530,000 distinct CDR3 sequences, over 25% detected once. The CDR3 totals 18 residues. Per germline, CDR1 MNHEY and CDR2 SVGEGT. Trimming removed 8 bases from V and 6 bases from J; junction bases left unmatched: 23. This specimen was PBMCs from the stem cell graft donor, taken from the stem cell graft. The chain recombines TRBV6-2 or TRBV6-3 with TRBJ2-7, with 9 bases matching TRBD2. The TCR comes from a human donor who donated a stem cell graft to a child with aplastic anemia. CDR3 loop: CASPSRRANQREVFEQYV. CDR3 bases: TGTGCCAGCCCCAGTCGGCGTGCTAATCAGCGGGAGGTATTCGAGCAGTACGTC.